This T cell receptor beta chain was found in a study of cytomegalovirus exposure and HLA in healthy donors. Study observations and caveats: Subsequent analysis found a tendency for first-cohort TCR clusters to co-occur within the 95 to 150 validation repertoires. Cytomegalovirus status was reportedly diagnosed by the classifier with high specificity and sensitivity. The study flagged around 150 TCR beta chains as cytomegalovirus-associated.

Of note for this clone: Its antigen is not identified.

The CDR3 sequence is 13 residues long. Germline loops: CDR1 LNHNV, CDR2 YYDKDF (reference sequence). Trimming cost V 1 base and J 7 bases, with 10 bases left between them. Measured with immunoSEQ multiplex PCR; TCRdb has only the in-frame clones, and not every one. This sample has about 98,000 clones, with 87% found just once. This receptor was identified in a woman under 40 in good health and CMV-seronegative. This rearrangement joins TRBV15 to TRBJ1-2; no definite D call. Sequenced input: PBMCs. The CDR3: CATSRGLSAGYTF. As DNA, the CDR3 is TGTGCCACCAGCAGAGGACTGAGCGCTGGCTACACCTTC.